This TCR beta chain was documented in a study of T-cell reconstitution after alpha-beta-depleted transplantation in children. The CDR3 is made up of 14 amino acids. Preparation of the TCRbeta library was carried out with unique molecular identifiers. TCRdb redid the calling of the PCR reads with MiXCR, one entry per CDR3 protein. The sample gives 450,000 to 600,000 distinct CDR3 sequences, around 16% of which show up once; approximately 3% is in the top ten. The source of this sequence is a human donor who donated a stem cell graft to a child with acute lymphoblastic leukemia. This material consisted of PBMCs from the stem cell graft donor, taken from the stem cell graft. The V gene is TRBV21-1, the J gene TRBJ1-5. TRBV21-1 is deemed a pseudogene. CDR3 bases: TGTGCCAGCACAGCCCCAGGGACCTCGGGGCCCCAGCATTTT. It translates to CASTAPGTSGPQHF.